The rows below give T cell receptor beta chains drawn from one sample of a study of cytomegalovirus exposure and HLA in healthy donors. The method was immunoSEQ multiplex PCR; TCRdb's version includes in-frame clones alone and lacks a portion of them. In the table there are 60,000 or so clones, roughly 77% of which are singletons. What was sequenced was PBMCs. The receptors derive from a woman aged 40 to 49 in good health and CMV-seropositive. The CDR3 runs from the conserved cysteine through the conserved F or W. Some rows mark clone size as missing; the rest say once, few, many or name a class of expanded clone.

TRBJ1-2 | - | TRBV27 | CASSFDDRGYGYTF
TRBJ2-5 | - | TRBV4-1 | CASSPTGGQETQYF
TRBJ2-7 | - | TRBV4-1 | CASSRGTGASYEQYF
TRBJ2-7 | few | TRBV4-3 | CASSQGTGGGTYEQYF
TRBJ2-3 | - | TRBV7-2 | CASSPRASGGAGTDTQYF
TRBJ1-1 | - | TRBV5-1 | CASSLGGVWAFF
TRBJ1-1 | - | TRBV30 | CAFLRRGTEAFF
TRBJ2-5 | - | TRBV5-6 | CASSSQGAFETQYF
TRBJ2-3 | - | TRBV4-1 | CASSQGMGGPTDTQYF
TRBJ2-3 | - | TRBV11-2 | CASSLVAQQDTQYF
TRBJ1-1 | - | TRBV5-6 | CASSFGSGTEAFF
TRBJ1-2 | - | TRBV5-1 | CASSLTGTGYGYTF
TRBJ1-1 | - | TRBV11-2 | CASSSNLGQTEGAFF
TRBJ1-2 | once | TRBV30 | CAWAGQSFNGYTF
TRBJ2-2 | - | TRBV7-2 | CASSRDRGITGELFF
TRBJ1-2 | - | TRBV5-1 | CASSSIGPGVGYTF
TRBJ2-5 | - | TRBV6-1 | CASSEASRLAGVETQYF
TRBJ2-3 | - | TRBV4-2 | CASSQRLSDTDTQYF
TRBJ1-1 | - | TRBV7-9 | CASRRQTGSRTEAFF
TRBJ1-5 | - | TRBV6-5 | CASSPGTGGNQPQHF
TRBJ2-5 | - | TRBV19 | CASSGAQTQYF
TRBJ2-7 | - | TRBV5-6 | CASSRGQGIPYEQYF
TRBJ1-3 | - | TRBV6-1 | CASSERRDVGNTIYF
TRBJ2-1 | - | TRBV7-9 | CASSLTAGLGGEQFF
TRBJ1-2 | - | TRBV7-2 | CASSLVGTYPRGNYGYTF
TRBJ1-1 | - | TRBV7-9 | CSSSFTPRGETEAFF
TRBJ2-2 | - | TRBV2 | CASSADRIVTGELFF
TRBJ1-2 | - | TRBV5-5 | CASSLAGSKSYGYTF
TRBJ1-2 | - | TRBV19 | CASTTTGPLGGYTF
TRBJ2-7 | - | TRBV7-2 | CASSSSSALAAQYF
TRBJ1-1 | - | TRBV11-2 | CASSRSIGGYTEAFF
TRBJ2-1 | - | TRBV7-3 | CASSRGTSKGEQFF
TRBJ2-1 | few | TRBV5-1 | CASSRTTSGGNEQFF
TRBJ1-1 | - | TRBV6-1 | CASSSPGGNTEAFF
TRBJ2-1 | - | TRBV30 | CASHSGGLYNEQFF
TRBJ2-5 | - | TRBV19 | CASRGQGGFQETQYF
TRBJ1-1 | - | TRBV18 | CASLGQRNTEAFF
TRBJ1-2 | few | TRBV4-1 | CASSQAPGLNYTF